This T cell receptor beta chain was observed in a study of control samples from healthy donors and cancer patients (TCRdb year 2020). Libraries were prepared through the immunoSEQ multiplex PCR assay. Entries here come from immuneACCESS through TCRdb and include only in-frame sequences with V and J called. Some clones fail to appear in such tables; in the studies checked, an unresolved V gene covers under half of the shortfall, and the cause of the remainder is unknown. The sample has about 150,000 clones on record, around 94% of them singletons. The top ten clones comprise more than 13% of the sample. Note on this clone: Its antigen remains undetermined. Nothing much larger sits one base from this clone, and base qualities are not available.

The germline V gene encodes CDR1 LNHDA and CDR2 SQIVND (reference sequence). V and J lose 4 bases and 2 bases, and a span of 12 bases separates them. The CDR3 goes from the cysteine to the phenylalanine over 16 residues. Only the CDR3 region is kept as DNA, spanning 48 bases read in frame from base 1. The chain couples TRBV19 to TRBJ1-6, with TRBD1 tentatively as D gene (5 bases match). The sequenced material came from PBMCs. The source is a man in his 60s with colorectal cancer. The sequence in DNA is TGTGCCAGTAGTACCGCGGCGGGGGCCTATAATTCACCCCTCCACTTT. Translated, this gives CASSTAAGAYNSPLHF.